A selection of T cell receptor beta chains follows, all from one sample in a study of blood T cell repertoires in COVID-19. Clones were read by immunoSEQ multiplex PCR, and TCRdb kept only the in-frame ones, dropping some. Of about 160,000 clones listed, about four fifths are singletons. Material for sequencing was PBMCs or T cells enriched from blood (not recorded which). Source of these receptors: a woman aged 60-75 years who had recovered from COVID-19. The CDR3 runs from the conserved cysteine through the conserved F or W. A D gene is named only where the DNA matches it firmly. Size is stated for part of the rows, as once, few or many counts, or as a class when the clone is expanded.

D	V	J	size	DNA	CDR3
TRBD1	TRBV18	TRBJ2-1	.	TGTGCCAGCTCACGCGACAGGGACTACAATGAGCAGTTCTTC	CASSRDRDYNEQFF
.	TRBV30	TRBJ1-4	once	TGTGCCTGGAGTACGCCTAGACAGGTCCGGGAAAAACTGTTTTTT	CAWSTPRQVREKLFF
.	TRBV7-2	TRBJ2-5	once	TGTGCCAGCAGCTCTAGCACCCCGCCCGGGGAGACCCAGTACTTC	CASSSSTPPGETQYF
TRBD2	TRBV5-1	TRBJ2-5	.	TGCGCCAGCAGCTCCGGGGGGGCCGAGACCCAGTACTTC	CASSSGGAETQYF
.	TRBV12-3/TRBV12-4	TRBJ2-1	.	TGTGCCAGCAGGCTCACTTACCCTCATGAGCAGTTCTTC	CASRLTYPHEQFF
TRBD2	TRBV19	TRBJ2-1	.	TGTGCCAGTAGTATCGGGGGGGACAATGAGCAGTTCTTC	CASSIGGDNEQFF
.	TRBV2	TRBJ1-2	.	TGTGCCAGCACCCCCCGACGGGAAACGATAGGCTACACCTTC	CASTPRRETIGYTF
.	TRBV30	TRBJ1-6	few	TGTGCCTGGGGGGCCCGGTGGGATTCACCCCTCCACTTT	CAWGARWDSPLHF
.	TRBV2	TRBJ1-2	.	TGTGCCAGCACCTATTCCAGGGTCTACGACTATGGCTACACCTTC	CASTYSRVYDYGYTF
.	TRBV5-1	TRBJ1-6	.	TGCGCCAGCAGCTTGGCCGGGAGACAATCACCCCTCCACTTT	CASSLAGRQSPLHF
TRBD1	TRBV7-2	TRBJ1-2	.	TGTGCCAGCAGCTCGACAGGGGGCGCTCATGGCTACACCTTC	CASSSTGGAHGYTF
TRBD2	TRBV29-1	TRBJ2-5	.	TGCAGCGTTGAAGACCCCAACTTCCGGGGGGCCCAGTACTTC	CSVEDPNFRGAQYF
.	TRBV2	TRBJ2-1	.	TGTGCCAGCAGTGGAGAACAGGGTAGTGAGCAGTTCTTC	CASSGEQGSEQFF
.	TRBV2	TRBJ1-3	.	TGTGCCAGCGTAAGGGGTAGTGGAAACACCATATATTTT	CASVRGSGNTIYF
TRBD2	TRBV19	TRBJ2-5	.	TGTGCCAGTAGTATGGGGAGCGGGGGCCAAGAGACCCAGTACTTC	CASSMGSGGQETQYF
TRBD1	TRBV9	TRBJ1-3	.	TGTGCCAGCAGCGTAGTAACAGGGGGCCCTGGAAACACCATATATTTT	CASSVVTGGPGNTIYF
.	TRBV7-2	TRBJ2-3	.	TGTGCCAGCAGCTCACAGGGAAGCACAGATACGCAGTATTTT	CASSSQGSTDTQYF
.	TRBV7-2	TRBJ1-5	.	TGTGCCAGCAGCTTAGGCCTGAGGCCCCAGCATTTT	CASSLGLRPQHF
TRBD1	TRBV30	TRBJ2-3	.	TGTGCCCTGGGACAGGGGAGAGATAACACAGATACGCAGTATTTT	CALGQGRDNTDTQYF
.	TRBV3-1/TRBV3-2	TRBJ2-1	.	TGTGCCAGCAGCCACGACCGGGGCTCCTACAATGAGCAGTTCTTC	CASSHDRGSYNEQFF
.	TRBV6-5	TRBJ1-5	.	TGTGCCAGCAGTTATGACGGGGGGCTTGGTCAGCCCCAGCATTTT	CASSYDGGLGQPQHF
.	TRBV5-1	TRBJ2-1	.	TGCGCCAGCAGCTTGGCTCCAGGGGGGAACAATGAGCAGTTCTTC	CASSLAPGGNNEQFF
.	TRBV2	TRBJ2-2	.	TGTGCCAGCAGTGAGCATGGGCCAGGGAACACCGGGGAGCTGTTTTTT	CASSEHGPGNTGELFF
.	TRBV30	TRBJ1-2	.	TGTGCCTGGAGTGTAAGGGTCGGGGGATCCGAGGGCTACACCTTC	CAWSVRVGGSEGYTF
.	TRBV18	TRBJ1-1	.	TGTGCCAGCTCACCCGCGGGGGCAGTGACTGAAGCTTTCTTT	CASSPAGAVTEAFF
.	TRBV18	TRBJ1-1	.	TGTGCCAGCTCACCACCGCAGGACACTGAAGCTTTCTTT	CASSPPQDTEAFF
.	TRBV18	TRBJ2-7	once	TGTGCCAGCTCACCACCGGGCCGGGGTAACTACGAGCAGTACTTC	CASSPPGRGNYEQYF
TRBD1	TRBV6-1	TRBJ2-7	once	TGTGCCAGCAGTGAACGGGACAGGTACGAGCAGTACTTC	CASSERDRYEQYF
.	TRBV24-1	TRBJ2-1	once	TGTGCCACCAGTGATTTGACGGTCTACAATGAGCAGTTCTTC	CATSDLTVYNEQFF
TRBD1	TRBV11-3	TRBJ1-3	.	TGTGCCAGTCGGGGACAGGAGGATGGAAACACCATATATTTT	CASRGQEDGNTIYF
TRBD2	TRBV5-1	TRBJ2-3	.	TGCGCCAGCAGCTTGGGTAGCGGGGGGCCCCCAGATACGCAGTATTTT	CASSLGSGGPPDTQYF
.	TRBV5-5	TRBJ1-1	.	TGTGCCAGCAGCCAGCAGGGTATCGGCACTGAAGCTTTCTTT	CASSQQGIGTEAFF
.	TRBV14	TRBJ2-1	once	TGTGCCAGCAGCCGTCAGGCCTACAATGAGCAGTTCTTC	CASSRQAYNEQFF
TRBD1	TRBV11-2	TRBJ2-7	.	TGTGCCAGCAGCATTGGGACAGGGACCTACTACGAGCAGTACTTC	CASSIGTGTYYEQYF
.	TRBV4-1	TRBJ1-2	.	TGCGCCAGCAGCCAAGAATTGGGGGCGCCCGGCTACACCTTC	CASSQELGAPGYTF
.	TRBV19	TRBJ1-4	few	TGTGCCAGTAGTCCGCCGGGAAATGGGGTTGAAAAACTGTTTTTT	CASSPPGNGVEKLFF
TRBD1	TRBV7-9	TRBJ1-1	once	TGTGCCAGCAGCTTATGGGGGGGACAGGCTGCTGAAGCTTTCTTT	CASSLWGGQAAEAFF
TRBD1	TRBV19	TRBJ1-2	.	TGTGCCTCCCGACAGGGGCACTATGGCTACACCTTC	CASRQGHYGYTF
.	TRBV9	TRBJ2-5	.	TGTGCCAGCAGCCCTCACTTGTACCAAGAGACCCAGTACTTC	CASSPHLYQETQYF